This T cell receptor beta chain was captured by sequencing in a study of shared T cell receptors in the human thymus. This clone came up once. V lost 0 bases, J lost 2 bases, and 7 bases stayed unmatched. CDR1 is SGHVS, CDR2 FNYEAQ, per germline. There are 17 residues in the CDR3. The table came from immunoSEQ multiplex PCR; TCRdb's copy has only in-frame clones and leaves some out. The table records about 660,000 clones, 85% to 90% of them present only once. These data were likewise used in another study, on human thymus T cells. As that report states: The thymus was resected at corrective cardiac surgery.

V is TRBV7-6 and J is TRBJ2-5; 9 bases fit TRBD2. The specimen was thymocytes. The clonotype comes from a boy in the first two years of life with a congenital heart defect. The CDR3, as DNA: TGTGCCAGCAGCTTAGCGGCGGGAGGGTACCATCAAGAGACCCAGTACTTC. Translation: CASSLAAGGYHQETQYF.